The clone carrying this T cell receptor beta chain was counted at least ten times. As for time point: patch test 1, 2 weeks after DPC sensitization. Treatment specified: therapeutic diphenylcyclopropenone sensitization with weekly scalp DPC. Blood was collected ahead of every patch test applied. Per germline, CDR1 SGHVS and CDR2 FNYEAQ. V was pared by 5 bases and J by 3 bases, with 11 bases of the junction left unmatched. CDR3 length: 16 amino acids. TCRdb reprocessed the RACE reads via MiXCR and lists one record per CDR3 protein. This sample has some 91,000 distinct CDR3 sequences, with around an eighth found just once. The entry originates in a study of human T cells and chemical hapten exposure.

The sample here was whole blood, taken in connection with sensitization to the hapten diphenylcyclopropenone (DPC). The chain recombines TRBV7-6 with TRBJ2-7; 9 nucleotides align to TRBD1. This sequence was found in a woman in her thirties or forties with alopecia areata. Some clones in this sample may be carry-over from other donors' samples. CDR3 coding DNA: TGTGCCAGCAGCCGCCAGACAGGGGGAGGCTACTACGAGCAGTACTTC. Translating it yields CASSRQTGGGYYEQYF.